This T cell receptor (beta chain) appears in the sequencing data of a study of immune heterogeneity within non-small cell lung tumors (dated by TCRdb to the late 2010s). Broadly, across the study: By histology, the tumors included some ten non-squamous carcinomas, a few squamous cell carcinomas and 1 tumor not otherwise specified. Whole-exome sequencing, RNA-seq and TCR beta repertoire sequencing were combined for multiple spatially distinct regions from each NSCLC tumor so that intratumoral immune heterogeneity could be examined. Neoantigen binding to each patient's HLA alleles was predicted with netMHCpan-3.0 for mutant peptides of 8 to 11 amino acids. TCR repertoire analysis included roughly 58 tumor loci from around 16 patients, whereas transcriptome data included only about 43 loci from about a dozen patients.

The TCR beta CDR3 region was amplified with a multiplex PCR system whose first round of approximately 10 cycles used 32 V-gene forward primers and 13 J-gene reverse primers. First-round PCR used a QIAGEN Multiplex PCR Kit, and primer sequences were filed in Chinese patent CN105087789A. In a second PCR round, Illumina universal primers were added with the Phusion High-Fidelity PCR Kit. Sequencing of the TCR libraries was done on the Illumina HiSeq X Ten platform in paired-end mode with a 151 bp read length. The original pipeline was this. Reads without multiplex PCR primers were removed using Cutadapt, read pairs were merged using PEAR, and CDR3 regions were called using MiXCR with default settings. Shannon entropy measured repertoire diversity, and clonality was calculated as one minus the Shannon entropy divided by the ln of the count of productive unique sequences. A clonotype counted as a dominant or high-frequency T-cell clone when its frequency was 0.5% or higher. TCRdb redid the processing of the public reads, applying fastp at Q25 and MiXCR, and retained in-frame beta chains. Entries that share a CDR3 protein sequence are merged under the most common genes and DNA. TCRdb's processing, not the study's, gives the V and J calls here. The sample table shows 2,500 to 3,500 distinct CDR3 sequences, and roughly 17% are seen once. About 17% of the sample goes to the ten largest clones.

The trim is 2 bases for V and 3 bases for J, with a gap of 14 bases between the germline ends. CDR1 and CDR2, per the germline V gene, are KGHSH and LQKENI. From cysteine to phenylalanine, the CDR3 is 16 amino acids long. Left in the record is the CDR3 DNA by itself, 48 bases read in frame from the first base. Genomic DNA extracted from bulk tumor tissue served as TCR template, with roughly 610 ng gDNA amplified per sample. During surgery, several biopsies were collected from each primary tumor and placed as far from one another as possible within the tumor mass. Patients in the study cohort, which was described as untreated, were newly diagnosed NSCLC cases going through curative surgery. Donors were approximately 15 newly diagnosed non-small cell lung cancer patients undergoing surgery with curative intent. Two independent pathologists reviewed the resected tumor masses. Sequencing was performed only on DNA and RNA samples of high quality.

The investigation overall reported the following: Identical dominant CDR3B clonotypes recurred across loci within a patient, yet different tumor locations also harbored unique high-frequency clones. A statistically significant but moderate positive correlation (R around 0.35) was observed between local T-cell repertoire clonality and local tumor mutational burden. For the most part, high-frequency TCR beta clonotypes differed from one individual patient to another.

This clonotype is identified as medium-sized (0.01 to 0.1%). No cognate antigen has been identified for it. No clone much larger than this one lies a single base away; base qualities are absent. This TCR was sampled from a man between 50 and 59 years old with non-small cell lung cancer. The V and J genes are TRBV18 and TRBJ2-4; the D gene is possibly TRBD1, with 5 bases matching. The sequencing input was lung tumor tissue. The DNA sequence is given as TGTGCCAGCTCACCAAAACAGGTTGGGGTCAAAAACATTCAGTACTTC. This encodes CASSPKQVGVKNIQYF.